Each of the 9 T cell receptor beta chains below was sequenced from the same sample in a study of T cells in Graves' hyperthyroidism and ophthalmopathy. The TCR beta CDR3 regions underwent amplification using RNA transcripts as the source. An initial round of RT-PCR targeting the TCR CDR3 relied on the HTBI primer set. TCRdb re-called the multiplex PCR reads with MiXCR, one entry per CDR3 protein. Here the sample spans about 640,000 distinct CDR3 sequences, nearly 45% being singletons. The sample taken for sequencing was peripheral blood or thyroid tissue (not recorded which). The receptor source for this set is an adult man with Graves' disease, either hyperthyroidism or ophthalmopathy (not recorded which).

This clonotype was seen at least ten times. V is TRBV29-1 and J is TRBJ1-1; the D gene is possibly TRBD1 (5 bases). CDR3 length equals 12 residues. CDR1 and CDR2 (germline): SQVTM, ANQGSEA. V lost 7 bases to trimming and J lost 1 base, with 10 bases between them. The CDR3 sequence: CSADRGNTEAFF. The DNA for the CDR3 is TGCAGCGCCGACAGAGGGAACACTGAAGCTTTCTTT.

Concerning this clonotype: As the CDR3 is not closed by the conserved phenylalanine or tryptophan, this likely results from a read error. No DNA is shown, since the ends of the CDR3 on it are uncertain; the CDR3 is the one TCRdb lists. The V call is TRBV7-8, the J call TRBJ1-3; the DNA was not used to check the table's D call, TRBD1. Germline CDR1 is SGHVS and CDR2 is FQNEAQ. The CDR3 comprises 11 residues, both ends counted. CDR3 residues: CASRDRQGPNT.

The chain links TRBV12-3 or TRBV12-4 to TRBJ1-1; D perhaps matches TRBD1 (6 bases). Trimming pared 1 base from V and 6 bases from J, leaving 9 bases between. The CDR3 contains 13 residues. CDR3 residues: CASSLGTVAEAFF. In DNA form, the CDR3 reads TGTGCCAGCAGTTTAGGGACAGTGGCTGAAGCTTTCTTT.

This clonotype was seen a handful of times. This chain connects TRBV2 to TRBJ2-7; weak D call: TRBD2 (5 bases). This CDR3 is built from 15 residues. Germline CDR1 reads SNHLY; CDR2 reads FYNNEI. Trimming left V 6 bases short and J 5 bases short, with 20 bases between. In nucleotides, the CDR3 is TGTGCCAGCAGGGAGGTCCCCCTAGCATGGCACGAGCAGTACTTC. This encodes CASREVPLAWHEQYF.

This clonotype was observed many times. The J gene is TRBJ2-5, the V gene TRBV10-2; 7 bases map to TRBD1. The J segment lost 2 bases and the V segment lost 4 bases, leaving 4 bases of the junction unmatched. The CDR3 has 14 amino acids. Per the germline V gene, CDR1 is WSHSY and CDR2 is SAAADI. The CDR3 sequence: CASSVGGPQETQYF. CDR3 in DNA: TGCGCCAGCAGTGTAGGGGGCCCTCAAGAGACCCAGTACTTC.

This clonotype has only one observation. The chain carries TRBV2 and TRBJ1-1; 7 bases agree with TRBD1. V was pared by 6 bases and J by 9 bases, with 13 bases of the junction left unmatched. Germline CDR1 reads SNHLY; CDR2 reads FYNNEI. The CDR3 contains 14 residues. The CDR3 is CASSAIRDRTKAFF. CDR3 sequence (DNA): TGTGCCAGCAGCGCGATCCGGGACAGAACTAAAGCTTTCTTT.

The chain has TRBV7-8 and TRBJ2-7; TRBD2 matches 10 bases. CDR1 is SGHVS, CDR2 FQNEAQ, per germline. After removal of 6 bases from V and 5 bases from J, the junction contained 16 bases not matched to a gene. This CDR3 spans 17 amino acids. CDR3 protein: CASRVAGGGYQEDEQYF. The DNA for the CDR3 is TGTGCCAGCAGAGTAGCGGGAGGCGGGTACCAAGAGGACGAGCAGTACTTC.

For this clonotype: The junction differs from germline at one of its ends, possibly a read error. V gene TRBV24-1 combines with J gene TRBJ2-5; 7 nucleotides agree with TRBD1. Per the germline V gene, CDR1 is KGHDR and CDR2 is SFDVKD. The CDR3 has 16 residues. The CDR3 reads CAISESNRGGNQPQYF. The CDR3 bases are TGTGCCATCAGTGAGTCAAACAGGGGCGGCAATCAGCCCCAGTACTTC.

This clonotype appeared once. V is TRBV7-9 and J is TRBJ1-1; tentatively, D is TRBD1 (5 bases). The length of the CDR3 is 16 residues. Between the trimmed V and J ends, which lost 3 bases and 3 bases, there was a span of 17 bases. CDR1 SEHNR and CDR2 FQNEAQ come from the germline V gene (reference sequence). The CDR3 region is CASSLGPPPADTEAFF. CDR3 coding DNA: TGTGCCAGCAGCTTGGGACCTCCACCGGCGGACACTGAAGCTTTCTTT.